The clone carrying this T cell receptor beta chain was counted many times. As yet, its antigen is unknown. This entry comes from a study of T cell repertoires in cytomegalovirus infection. At the level of the study: Public TCR beta signatures indicated both CMV infection and matching HLA type. Findings and caveats of the study: HLA-C-restricted CMV-specific TCR beta clonotypes prevailed in the ex vivo response. The cumulative frequency of public TCR beta families identified carriers of CMV plus the relevant HLA.

TCRdb fed the reads into MiXCR, producing one record per CDR3 protein. The sample yields 100,000 or so distinct CDR3 sequences, 20% to 30% seen once. CDR1 is MNHEY, CDR2 SMNVEV, per germline (reference sequence). There are 14 residues in the CDR3. Deletions cut 3 bases from V and 4 bases from J, with 9 bases between. The rearrangement uses TRBV27 and TRBJ2-2, with a tentative D call TRBD1 (6 bases). Sequencing was carried out using CD8+ T cells from PBMCs. This sequence originates from a human donor in good health (CMV status not recorded). Some clones in this sample may be carry-over from other donors' samples. This CDR3 is CASSFGDTTGELFF. The CDR3 DNA is TGTGCCAGCAGTTTTGGGGACACCACCGGGGAGCTGTTTTTT.